Each of the 2 T cell receptor beta chains below was sequenced from the same sample in a study of chemoradiotherapy in HPV16-positive cancers. Sequencing used immunoSEQ multiplex PCR; TCRdb keeps in-frame clones, though not all of them. The sample carries 25,000 to 30,000 clones, about 90% recorded once. Sequencing was performed on blood, taken from a patient who underwent chemoradiotherapy. The receptors come from a human donor with HPV-associated anogenital cancer.

The V gene is TRBV18, the J gene TRBJ2-3, with D perhaps being TRBD1 or TRBD2 (5 bases each). There are 15 residues in the CDR3. The V end lost 3 bases, the J end lost 4 bases, and 14 bases lay between the germline ends. Germline values: CDR1 KGHSH, CDR2 LQKENI. Here the CDR3 reads CASSPRGPSPDTQYF. The CDR3 bases are TGTGCCAGCTCACCGAGGGGACCTTCACCAGATACGCAGTATTTT.

The rearrangement joins TRBV28 to TRBJ1-2, with 8 positions matching TRBD1. V lost 5 bases and J lost 8; bases outside the gene matches: 16. The length of the CDR3 is 16 residues. Germline values: CDR1 MDHEN, CDR2 SYDVKM. The CDR3 reads CASSPDGGDRYPGYTF. The CDR3 nucleotides are TGTGCCAGCAGTCCCGACGGGGGGGACAGGTACCCGGGCTACACCTTC.